Here is one T cell receptor (beta chain) with its context. The authors' processing: Amplification of reference gene primers provided the estimated nucleated cell counts. Clones were sequenced by immunoSEQ multiplex PCR, and TCRdb holds only the in-frame ones, with some missing. V and J calls and clone size are given by that table; D and trimming were obtained from the DNA. In the table there are about 300,000 clones, approximately 85% of which are singletons. This record belongs to a study of blood T cell repertoires in COVID-19. CDR3 length: 15 amino acids. CDR1 and CDR2 from the germline V gene are MGHDK and SYGVNS. Trimming took off 3 bases at V and 2 bases at J, with 14 bases between the two ends.

The rearrangement joins TRBV25-1 to TRBJ2-7; possibly TRBD1 for D (6 bases). The sequenced material came from peripheral blood. This clonotype was obtained from a human donor in a cohort sampled during active COVID-19. CDR3 nucleotides: TGTGCCAGCAGTGATCAGACAGGTTCTCCCTACGAGCAGTACTTC. It translates to CASSDQTGSPYEQYF.